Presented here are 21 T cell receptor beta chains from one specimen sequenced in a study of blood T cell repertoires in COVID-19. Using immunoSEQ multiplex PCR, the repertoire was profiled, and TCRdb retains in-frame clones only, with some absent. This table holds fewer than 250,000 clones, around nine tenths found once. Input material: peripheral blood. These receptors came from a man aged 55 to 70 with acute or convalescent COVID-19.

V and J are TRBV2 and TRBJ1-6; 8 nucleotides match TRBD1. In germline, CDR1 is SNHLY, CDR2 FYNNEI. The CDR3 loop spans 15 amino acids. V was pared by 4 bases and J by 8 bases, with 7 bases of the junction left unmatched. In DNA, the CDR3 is TGTGCCAGCAGTGGCCGGACAGGGACGGATTCACCCCTCCACTTT. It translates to CASSGRTGTDSPLHF.

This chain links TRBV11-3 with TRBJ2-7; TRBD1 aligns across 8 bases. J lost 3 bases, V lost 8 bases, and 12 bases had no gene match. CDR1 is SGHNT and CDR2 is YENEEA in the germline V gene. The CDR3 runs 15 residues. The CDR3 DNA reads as TGTGCCAGCCCCCTCTCAGGGGGCGTCAACTACGAGCAGTACTTC. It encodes CASPLSGGVNYEQYF.

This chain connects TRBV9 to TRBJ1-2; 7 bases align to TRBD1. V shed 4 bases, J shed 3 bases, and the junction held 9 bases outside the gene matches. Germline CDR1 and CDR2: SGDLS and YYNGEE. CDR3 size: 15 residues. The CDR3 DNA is TGTGCCAGCAGCCTCCTGGGCAGGGGGGACTATGGCTACACCTTC. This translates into CASSLLGRGDYGYTF.

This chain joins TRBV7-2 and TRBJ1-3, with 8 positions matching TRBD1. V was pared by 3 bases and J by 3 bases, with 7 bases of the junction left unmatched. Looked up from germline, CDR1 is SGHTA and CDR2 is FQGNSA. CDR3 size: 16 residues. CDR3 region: CASSLDRAGDGNTIYF. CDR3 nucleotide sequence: TGTGCCAGCAGCTTGGACAGGGCAGGGGATGGAAACACCATATATTTT.

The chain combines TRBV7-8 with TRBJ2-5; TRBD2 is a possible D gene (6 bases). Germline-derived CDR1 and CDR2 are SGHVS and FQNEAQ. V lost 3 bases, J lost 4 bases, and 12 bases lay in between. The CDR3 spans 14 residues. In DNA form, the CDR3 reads TGTGCCAGCAGCTTTGCGGGGAGGAGAGAGACCCAGTACTTC. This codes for CASSFAGRRETQYF.

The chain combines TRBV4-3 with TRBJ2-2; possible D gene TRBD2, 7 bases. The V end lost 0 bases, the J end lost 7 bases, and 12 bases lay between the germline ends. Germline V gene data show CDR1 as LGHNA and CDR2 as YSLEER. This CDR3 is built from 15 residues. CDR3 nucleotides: TGCGCCAGCAGCCAAGATTACGGGGGGCTCGGGGAGCTGTTTTTT. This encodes CASSQDYGGLGELFF.

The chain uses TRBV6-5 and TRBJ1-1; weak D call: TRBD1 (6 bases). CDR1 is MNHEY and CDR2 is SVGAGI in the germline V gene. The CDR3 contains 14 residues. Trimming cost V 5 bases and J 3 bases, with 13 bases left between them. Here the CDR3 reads CASSRTGTYTEAFF. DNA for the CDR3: TGTGCCAGCAGTCGAACAGGGACCTACACTGAAGCTTTCTTT.

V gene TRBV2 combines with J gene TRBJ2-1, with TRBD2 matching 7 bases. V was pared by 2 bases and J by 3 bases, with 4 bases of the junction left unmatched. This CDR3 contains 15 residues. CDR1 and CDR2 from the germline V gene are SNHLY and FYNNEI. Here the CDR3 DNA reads TGTGCCAGCAGTGAATTAGGGGACTACTACAATGAGCAGTTCTTC. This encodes CASSELGDYYNEQFF.

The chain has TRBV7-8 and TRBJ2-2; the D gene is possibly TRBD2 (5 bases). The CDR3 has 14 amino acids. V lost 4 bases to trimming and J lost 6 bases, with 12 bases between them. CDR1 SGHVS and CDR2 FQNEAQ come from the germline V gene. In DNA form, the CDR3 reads TGTGCCAGCAGCTGGGAAACTAGGGCCGGGGAGCTGTTTTTT. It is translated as CASSWETRAGELFF.

This CDR3 reads CASSIAGGRDTQYF. CDR3 bases: TGTGCCAGTAGTATAGCGGGGGGTCGAGATACGCAGTATTTT. The chain couples TRBV19 to TRBJ2-3, with TRBD2 identical over 7 bases. The CDR3 extends over 14 amino acids. After removal of 1 base from V and 5 bases from J, the junction contained 3 bases not matched to a gene. Germline CDR1 LNHDA, CDR2 SQIVND (reference sequence).

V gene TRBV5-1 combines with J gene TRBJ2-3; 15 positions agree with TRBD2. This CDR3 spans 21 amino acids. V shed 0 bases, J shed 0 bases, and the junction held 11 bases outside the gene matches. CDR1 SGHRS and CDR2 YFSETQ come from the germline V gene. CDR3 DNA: TGCGCCAGCAGCTTGGCTTCGTTGGGGACTAGCGGGGGGACAAGCACAGATACGCAGTATTTT. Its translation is CASSLASLGTSGGTSTDTQYF.

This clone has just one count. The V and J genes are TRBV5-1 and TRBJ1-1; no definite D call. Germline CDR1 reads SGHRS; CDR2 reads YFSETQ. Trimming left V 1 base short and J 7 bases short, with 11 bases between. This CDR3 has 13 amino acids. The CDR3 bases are TGCGCCAGCAGCTTGCTGAGTGCCGGTGAAGCTTTCTTT. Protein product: CASSLLSAGEAFF.

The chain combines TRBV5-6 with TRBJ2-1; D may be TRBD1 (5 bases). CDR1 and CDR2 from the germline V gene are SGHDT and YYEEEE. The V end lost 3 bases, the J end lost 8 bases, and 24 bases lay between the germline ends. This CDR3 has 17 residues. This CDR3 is CASSWGLGGPLSDEQFF. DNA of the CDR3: TGTGCCAGCAGCTGGGGCTTAGGCGGCCCACTTTCTGATGAGCAGTTCTTC. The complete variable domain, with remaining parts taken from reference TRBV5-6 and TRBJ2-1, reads DAGVTQSPTHLIKTRGQQVTLRCSPKSGHDTVSWYQQALGQGPQFIFQYYEEEERQRGNFPDRFSGHQFPNYSSELNVNALLLGDSALYLCASSWGLGGPLSDEQFFGPGTRLTVL.

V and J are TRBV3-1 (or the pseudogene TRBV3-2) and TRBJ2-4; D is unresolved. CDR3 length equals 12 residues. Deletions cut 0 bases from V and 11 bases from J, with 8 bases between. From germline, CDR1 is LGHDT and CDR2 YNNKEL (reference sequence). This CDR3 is CASSQEGRVQYF. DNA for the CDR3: TGTGCCAGCAGCCAAGAGGGCCGCGTTCAGTACTTC.

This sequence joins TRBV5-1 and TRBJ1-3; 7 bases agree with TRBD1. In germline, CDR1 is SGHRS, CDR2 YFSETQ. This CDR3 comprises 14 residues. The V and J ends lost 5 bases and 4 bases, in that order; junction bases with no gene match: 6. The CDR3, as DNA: TGCGCCAGCAGTTCCGGGACAGCCGGAAACACCATATATTTT. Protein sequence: CASSSGTAGNTIYF.

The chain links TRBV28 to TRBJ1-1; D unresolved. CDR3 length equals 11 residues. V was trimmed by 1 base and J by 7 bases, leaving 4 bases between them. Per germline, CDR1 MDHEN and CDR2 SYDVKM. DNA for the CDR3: TGTGCCAGCAGTTTATCTTTTGAAGCTTTCTTT. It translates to CASSLSFEAFF.

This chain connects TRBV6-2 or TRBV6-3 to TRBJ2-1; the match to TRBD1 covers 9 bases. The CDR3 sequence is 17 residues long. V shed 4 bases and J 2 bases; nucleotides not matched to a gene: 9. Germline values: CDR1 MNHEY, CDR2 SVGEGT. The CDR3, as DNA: TGTGCCAGCAGTTGGGTGAACAGGGGGCGGCCCTACAATGAGCAGTTCTTC. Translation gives CASSWVNRGRPYNEQFF.

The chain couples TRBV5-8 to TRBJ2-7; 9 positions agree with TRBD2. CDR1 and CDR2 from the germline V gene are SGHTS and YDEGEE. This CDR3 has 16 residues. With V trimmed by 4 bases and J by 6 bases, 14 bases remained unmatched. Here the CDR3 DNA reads TGTGCCAGCAGCCACGCCTGGGGTAGCGGGGGCAGCGAGCAGTACTTC. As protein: CASSHAWGSGGSEQYF. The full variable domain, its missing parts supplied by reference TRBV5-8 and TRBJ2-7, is EAGVTQSPTHLIKTRGQQATLRCSPISGHTSVYWYQQALGLGLQFLLWYDEGEERNRGNFPPRFSGRQFPNYSSELNVNALELEDSALYLCASSHAWGSGGSEQYFGPGTRLTVT.

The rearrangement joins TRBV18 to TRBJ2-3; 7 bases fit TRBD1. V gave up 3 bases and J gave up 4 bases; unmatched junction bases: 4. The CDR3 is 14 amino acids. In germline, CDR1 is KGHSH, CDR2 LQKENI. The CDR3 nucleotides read TGTGCCAGCTCACCCCTGGGACAGCCAGATACGCAGTATTTT. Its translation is CASSPLGQPDTQYF.

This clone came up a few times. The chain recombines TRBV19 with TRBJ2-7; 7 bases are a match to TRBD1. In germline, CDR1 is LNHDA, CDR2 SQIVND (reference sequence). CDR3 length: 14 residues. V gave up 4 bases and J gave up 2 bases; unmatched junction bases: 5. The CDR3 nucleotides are TGTGCCAGTAGTACTTCGACAGGGCCCTACGAGCAGTACTTC. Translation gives CASSTSTGPYEQYF. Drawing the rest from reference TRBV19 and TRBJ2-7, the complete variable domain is DGGITQSPKYLFRKEGQNVTLSCEQNLNHDAMYWYRQDPGQGLRLIYYSQIVNDFQKGDIAEGYSVSREKKESFPLTVTSAQKNPTAFYLCASSTSTGPYEQYFGPGTRLTVT.

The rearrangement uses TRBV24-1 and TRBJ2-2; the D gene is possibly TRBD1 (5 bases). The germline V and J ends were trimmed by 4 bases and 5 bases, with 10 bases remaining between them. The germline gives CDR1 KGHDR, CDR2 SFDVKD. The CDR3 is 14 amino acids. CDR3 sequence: CATSEGALTGELFF. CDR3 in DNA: TGTGCCACCAGTGAAGGGGCGCTGACCGGGGAGCTGTTTTTT.